This T cell receptor (beta chain) emerged from a study of blood T cell repertoires in COVID-19. Study summary: COVID-19 samples, acute and convalescent, were from the United States, Italy and Spain. From T cells, B-cell-depleted T cells, or PBMCs came the material, which was cDNA or gDNA.

CDR3 length: 15 amino acids. Germline-derived CDR1 and CDR2 are SNHLY and FYNNEI. V dropped 1 base and J dropped 2 bases, with 9 bases sitting between them. TCRdb's table, derived via immunoSEQ multiplex PCR, lists solely in-frame clones and lacks some. The sample records 300,000 or so clones, 86% being singletons. Participants spanned ages about 18 to 90 years and resided in about two dozen US areas. Each recovered donor of Cohort 3 presented with two negative PCRs, clearance, or symptom resolution. The sequence derives from a woman aged 18-30 years who had recovered from COVID-19. The rearrangement links TRBV2 to TRBJ1-5, with D perhaps TRBD1 (6 bases). What was sequenced was PBMCs or T cells enriched from blood (not recorded which). This chain's CDR3 is CASSEEQGGNQPQHF. Here the CDR3 DNA reads TGTGCCAGCAGTGAAGAACAGGGTGGCAATCAGCCCCAGCATTTT.